A single sample is the source of the 8 T cell receptor beta chains below, sequenced in a study of blood T cells in healthy people across ages. Then a second PCR, running about 6 to 12 cycles, was carried out with a sample-barcoded 5' primer and a J-beta primer mix. From the 5' RACE reads, TCRdb called clonotypes with MiXCR, one entry per CDR3 protein. The data hold roughly 720,000 distinct CDR3 sequences, with about 55% observed a single time. Material: blood. These receptors all stem from a man older than 75 in good health.

Comments on this clonotype: At one end, the junction sequence differs from germline, possibly due to a read error. The V and J genes are TRBV27 and TRBJ2-1; 8 bases match TRBD2. CDR1 is MNHEY, CDR2 SMNVEV, per germline (reference sequence). This CDR3 has 18 residues. CDR3 nucleotide sequence: TGTGCCAGCAGTTTGGAGAGGAGCGGGAGAGACTCCTACAATGGGCAGTTCTTC. It is translated as CASSLERSGRDSYNGQFF.

This clonotype was counted a few times. V gene TRBV20-1 combines with J gene TRBJ1-1; possibly TRBD1 for D (5 bases). The V end was cut by 6 bases, the J end by 4 bases, with 9 bases between. Germline loops: CDR1 DFQATT, CDR2 SNEGSKA (reference sequence). The CDR3 runs 11 residues. The CDR3: CSAPGGTEAFF. The DNA for the CDR3 is TGCAGTGCCCCTGGGGGCACTGAAGCTTTCTTT.

CDR3 amino acids: CASSFASGISYEQYF. CDR3 in DNA: TGTGCCAGCAGTTTTGCTAGCGGGATATCCTACGAGCAGTACTTC. The gene calls are TRBV12-3 or TRBV12-4 and TRBJ2-7; 9 nucleotides agree with TRBD2. There are 15 residues in the CDR3. V was pared by 3 bases and J by 1 base, with 4 bases of the junction left unmatched.

This chain connects TRBV24-1 to TRBJ2-1, with 9 positions matching TRBD2. The CDR3 has 15 residues. V dropped 10 bases and J dropped 6; count of bases not matched to a gene: 12. Germline values: CDR1 KGHDR, CDR2 SFDVKD. This CDR3 reads CATVGSGSRGNEQFF. The CDR3 DNA reads as TGTGCCACGGTCGGTAGCGGGAGTCGTGGCAATGAGCAGTTCTTC.

J is TRBJ1-5 and V is TRBV20-1, with TRBD1 as a possible D gene (6 bases). This CDR3 comprises 13 residues. V lost 6 bases and J 4 bases, leaving 13 bases between the germline ends. Germline assignment: CDR1 DFQATT and CDR2 SNEGSKA (reference sequence). This chain's CDR3 is CSAHGGPNQPQHF. Here the CDR3 DNA reads TGCAGTGCCCACGGGGGCCCGAATCAGCCCCAGCATTTT.

The chain uses TRBV7-3 and TRBJ2-7; D gene unclear. The J call may be mistaken, given a closer DNA end match to TRBJ2-4. Germline loops: CDR1 SGHTA, CDR2 FQGTGA. The CDR3 contains 13 residues. The CDR3 protein is CASSKGIKSIQYF. The DNA of the CDR3 is TGTGCCAGCAGCAAAGGCATCAAGAGCATTCAGTACTTC.

V usage is TRBV2 and J usage is TRBJ2-5; 7 bases align to TRBD2. CDR3 length: 15 amino acids. Germline V gene sequence: CDR1 SNHLY, CDR2 FYNNEI. With 6 bases clipped from V and 11 bases from J, the junction kept 18 bases outside the gene matches. This chain's CDR3 is CASREGLPRLGEQYF. The CDR3 DNA reads TGTGCCAGCAGGGAGGGACTACCTAGGTTAGGAGAGCAGTACTTC.

This chain connects TRBV5-5 to TRBJ2-1; TRBD2 agrees at 13 bases. J was trimmed by 5 bases and V by 4 bases; bases with no gene match: 6. CDR1 and CDR2 from the germline V gene are SGHKS and YYEKEE (reference sequence). This CDR3 contains 16 residues. The chain's CDR3 is CASSRPGTSGNNEQFF. The CDR3 DNA reads as TGTGCCAGCAGCCGCCCCGGGACTAGCGGGAACAATGAGCAGTTCTTC.